This T cell receptor (beta chain) was sequenced for a study of blood T cells in healthy people across ages. Comment on this clonotype: Being one base from a much bigger clone, this may be a read error.

Germline values: CDR1 SGHRS, CDR2 YFSETQ. The CDR3 runs 14 residues. Then a second PCR, running about 6 to 11 cycles, was carried out with a sample-barcoded 5' primer and a J-beta primer mix. The template-switch adaptor was a 5' adaptor with 12 random nucleotides. It tagged each cDNA molecule. Every sample gave at least 2.5 million paired-end reads containing CDR3. In TCRdb, the 5' RACE reads were re-called with MiXCR into one record per CDR3 protein. The sample consists of 800,000 to 950,000 distinct CDR3 sequences, about 27% of them appearing once. Extracted total RNA amounted to at least 5.5 micrograms for each sample. These sequences were also reported in another study, on T cells of mothers and their children.

Sequencing was carried out using blood. The chain carries TRBV5-1 and TRBJ2-5; D is unresolved. The closer fit of TRBJ2-7 to the DNA end suggests the J call may be wrong. The TCR comes from a woman aged 40 to 49 in good health. The CDR3 loop reads CASSCLDGSYEQYF. CDR3 sequence (DNA): TGCGCCAGCAGCTGCCTGGACGGGTCTTACGAGCAGTACTTC.